These 19 T cell receptor beta chains originate from one sample sequenced in a study of OX40 agonist ivuxolimab in advanced cancers. TCRdb keeps only in-frame clones here, not all; method: immunoSEQ multiplex PCR. The sample has under 20,000 clones; roughly 85% are singletons. The sample consisted of CD4+ or CD8+ T cells sorted from blood, taken in a trial of the OX40 agonist ivuxolimab. The origin of the receptors is an adult with an advanced solid tumor such as melanoma, head and neck, liver or kidney cancer.

The chain has TRBV6-5 and TRBJ1-1; a weak D match, TRBD1 (5 bases). The CDR3 sequence is 11 residues long. Looked up from germline, CDR1 is MNHEY and CDR2 is SVGAGI. With 6 bases removed from V and 8 bases from J, the gap between germline ends came to 10 bases. The CDR3 DNA is TGTGCCAGCAGAGGCGGGGGAGAAGCTTTCTTT. This sequence encodes CASRGGGEAFF.

This chain uses TRBV6-5 with TRBJ1-1; D is undetermined. CDR3 length equals 13 residues. The germline V gene has CDR1 MNHEY and CDR2 SVGAGI. The ends were cut back, 6 bases at V and 6 bases at J, with 14 bases in the middle. The chain's CDR3 is CASSLQPESEAFF. CDR3 DNA: TGTGCCAGCAGCCTCCAGCCTGAGTCTGAAGCTTTCTTT.

This rearrangement joins TRBV27 to TRBJ2-2; D possibly corresponds to TRBD2 (5 bases). The V end lost 3 bases, the J end lost 0 bases, and 5 bases lay between the germline ends. Germline CDR1 MNHEY, CDR2 SMNVEV (reference sequence). The CDR3 contains 14 residues. CDR3 residues: CASSLGANTGELFF. The CDR3 DNA sequence: TGTGCCAGCAGTTTGGGAGCGAACACCGGGGAGCTGTTTTTT.

V is TRBV28 and J is TRBJ1-5; D is possibly TRBD1 (6 bases). CDR3 size: 16 residues. Germline V gene sequence: CDR1 MDHEN, CDR2 SYDVKM. V was shortened by 6 bases and J by 5 bases, with 20 bases between the two germline ends. The chain's CDR3 is CASSLYWGSGDQPQHF. The CDR3, as DNA: TGTGCCAGCAGCCTCTACTGGGGGTCAGGGGATCAGCCCCAGCATTTT.

J is TRBJ2-7 and V is TRBV27, with 11 bases fitting TRBD1. The V segment lost 2 bases and the J segment 5 bases; nucleotides outside the gene matches: 5. The germline gives CDR1 MNHEY, CDR2 SMNVEV (reference sequence). This CDR3 is built from 15 residues. The CDR3 loop reads CASSLPGQGVHEQYF. In DNA form, the CDR3 reads TGTGCCAGCAGTTTACCGGGACAGGGGGTCCACGAGCAGTACTTC.

The chain recombines TRBV18 with TRBJ1-3; D call uncertain. Germline V lookup: CDR1 KGHSH, CDR2 LQKENI. This CDR3 has 11 amino acids. Trimming removed 2 bases from V and 4 bases from J, with 0 bases in between. The CDR3 is CASSPGNTIYF. CDR3 nucleotide sequence: TGTGCCAGCTCACCAGGAAACACCATATATTTT.

This clone was detected only once. The chain joins TRBV6-5 to TRBJ2-1; the match to TRBD2 covers 8 bases. This CDR3 contains 16 residues. Germline CDR1 is MNHEY and CDR2 is SVGAGI. V shed 0 bases and J 3 bases; nucleotides not matched to a gene: 4. CDR3 in DNA: TGTGCCAGCAGTTACTCGGGAAGCGGGAGCTACAATGAGCAGTTCTTC. Its protein is CASSYSGSGSYNEQFF.

V usage is TRBV7-9 and J usage is TRBJ1-2; 9 bases fit TRBD1. The CDR3 spans 15 residues. After removal of 6 bases from V and 4 bases from J, the junction contained 9 bases not matched to a gene. Germline CDR1 and CDR2: SEHNR and FQNEAQ (reference sequence). The CDR3: CASRRGTGRAYGYTF. The CDR3 region has the DNA TGTGCCAGCAGACGCGGGACAGGGAGGGCCTATGGCTACACCTTC.

This chain uses TRBV4-2 with TRBJ1-5; 7 nucleotides match TRBD1. The CDR3 is 15 amino acids. Trimming cost V 0 bases and J 5 bases; bases outside gene matches: 4. CDR1 is LGHNA, CDR2 YNFKEQ, per germline. The CDR3 loop reads CASSQDRGGHQPQHF. The CDR3 bases are TGTGCCAGCAGCCAAGATCGAGGGGGCCATCAGCCCCAGCATTTT.

V usage is TRBV11-3 and J usage is TRBJ2-7; D ambiguous. There are 15 residues in the CDR3. CDR1 and CDR2 from the germline V gene are SGHNT and YENEEA. V was trimmed by 0 bases and J by 1 base, leaving 10 bases between them. In DNA, the CDR3 is TGTGCCAGCAGCTTAGACGACGGACCTTCCTACGAGCAGTACTTC. Its translation is CASSLDDGPSYEQYF.

V usage is TRBV6-1 and J usage is TRBJ1-4; D is undetermined. This CDR3 contains 14 residues. Deletions cut 4 bases from V and 5 bases from J, with 11 bases between. The germline V gene has CDR1 MNHNS and CDR2 SASEGT. Here the CDR3 DNA reads TGTGCCAGCAGTGTATTAGGGTACAATGAAAAACTGTTTTTT. Translated: CASSVLGYNEKLFF.

The genes are TRBV7-8 and TRBJ2-5, with 9 bases aligning to TRBD2. The DNA end is more similar to TRBJ2-7, so the J call may be wrong. This CDR3 has 13 amino acids. From germline, CDR1 is SGHVS and CDR2 FQNEAQ. The CDR3 sequence is CASSLSGSNEQYF. CDR3 DNA sequence: TGTGCCAGCAGCCTTAGCGGGAGTAACGAGCAGTACTTC.

As DNA, the CDR3 is TGTGCCAGCGGTCGAGACCAGGGATACACTGAAGCTTTCTTT. Amino acid sequence: CASGRDQGYTEAFF. The chain employs TRBV9 and TRBJ1-1; D possibly corresponds to TRBD1 (5 bases). There are 14 residues in the CDR3. V was pared by 7 bases and J by 3 bases, with 16 bases between. Germline V gives CDR1 SGDLS, CDR2 YYNGEE.

V and J are TRBV25-1 and TRBJ1-1; D possibly corresponds to TRBD1 (5 bases). The CDR3 runs to 11 residues. Germline CDR1 and CDR2: MGHDK and SYGVNS. V was clipped by 6 bases and J by 6 bases, with 8 bases between them. CDR3 DNA sequence: TGTGCCAGCAGCGGGGGAGCTGAAGCTTTCTTT. Its protein product is CASSGGAEAFF.

The chain recombines TRBV6-5 with TRBJ1-4; tentative D call: TRBD1 (5 bases). V lost 5 bases and J lost 2, with 9 bases in between. Germline V lookup: CDR1 MNHEY, CDR2 SVGAGI. CDR3 length: 14 residues. The CDR3 coding sequence is TGTGCCAGCAGTAGGAGGGGTACTAATGAAAAACTGTTTTTT. Translation gives CASSRRGTNEKLFF.

The chain has TRBV28 and TRBJ2-7; 8 nucleotides line up with TRBD1. This CDR3 has 15 residues. Germline loops: CDR1 MDHEN, CDR2 SYDVKM. V dropped 10 bases and J dropped 2; count of bases not matched to a gene: 13. The CDR3, as DNA: TGTGCCACGATCCCCACCGCAGGGGGCGCCTACGAGCAGTACTTC. It is translated as CATIPTAGGAYEQYF.

The J gene is TRBJ2-5, the V gene TRBV6-1, with TRBD1 matching 11 bases. CDR3 length equals 16 residues. Germline CDR1 is MNHNS and CDR2 is SASEGT. J was trimmed by 0 bases and V by 3 bases; bases with no gene match: 3. The CDR3 nucleotides are TGTGCCAGCAGTGACTGGGACAGGGGGTACCAAGAGACCCAGTACTTC. It is translated as CASSDWDRGYQETQYF.

The rearrangement uses TRBV27 and TRBJ1-2; tentatively, D is TRBD1 (6 bases). V gave up 2 bases and J gave up 2 bases, with 15 bases separating them. There are 16 residues in the CDR3. The germline gives CDR1 MNHEY, CDR2 SMNVEV (reference sequence). CDR3 in amino acids: CASSLTLGAKNYGYTF. CDR3 nucleotide sequence: TGTGCCAGCAGTTTAACTCTGGGGGCGAAAAACTATGGCTACACCTTC.

This clone showed up just once. J is TRBJ1-1 and V is TRBV15; D gene uncertain. This CDR3 is 12 amino acids long. CDR1 and CDR2 (germline): LNHNV, YYDKDF (reference sequence). V was shortened by 4 bases and J by 0 bases, with 3 bases between the two germline ends. CDR3 in amino acids: CATSTMNTEAFF. CDR3 sequence (DNA): TGTGCCACCAGCACGATGAACACTGAAGCTTTCTTT. Using reference TRBV15 and TRBJ1-1 for the parts outside the CDR3, the full variable domain is DAMVIQNPRYQVTQFGKPVTLSCSQTLNHNVMYWYQQKSSQAPKLLFHYYDKDFNNEADTPDNFQSRRPNTSFCFLDIRSPGLGDTAMYLCATSTMNTEAFFGQGTRLTVV.